The 18 T cell receptor beta chains below come from one sample, sequenced in a study of T cell changes during pregnancy in multiple sclerosis. TCRdb keeps only in-frame clones here, not all; method: immunoSEQ multiplex PCR. The table shows about 36,000 clones, with around 93% occurring only once. Sequenced here: CD4+ T cells from peripheral blood mononuclear cells, sampled in the first trimester of pregnancy. The receptor source for this set is a female donor with multiple sclerosis, enrolled in a pregnancy study.

The chain is built from TRBV5-1 and TRBJ1-3, with D unresolved. The V gene lost 4 bases and the J gene lost 3 bases, with 14 bases spanning the gap. The germline CDR1 and CDR2 sequences are SGHRS and YFSETQ. The CDR3 sequence is 15 residues long. The CDR3 bases are TGCGCCAGCAGCCGGACTCTAGCCTTTGGAAACACCATATATTTT. Translation: CASSRTLAFGNTIYF.

The chain links TRBV18 to TRBJ1-2; 11 bases fit TRBD1. Germline V lookup: CDR1 KGHSH, CDR2 LQKENI. The CDR3 extends over 15 amino acids. Trimming removed 3 bases from V and 5 bases from J; junction bases left unmatched: 5. The CDR3 loop is CASSPGTGGAYGYTF. The CDR3 DNA follows: TGTGCCAGCTCACCCGGGACAGGGGGTGCGTATGGCTACACCTTC.

The V call is TRBV23-1, the J call TRBJ1-3; 7 bases line up with TRBD1. TRBV23-1 is designated an ORF whose function remains uncertain. The CDR3 length is 17 residues. With 4 bases clipped from V and 0 bases from J, the junction kept 9 bases outside the gene matches. In nucleotides, the CDR3 is TGCGCCAGCAGTCTCCGCCCGGGACAGATCTCTGGAAACACCATATATTTT. This gives the protein CASSLRPGQISGNTIYF.

The CDR3 DNA sequence: TGTGCCAGCAGCTTCCCGGGACTAGCGGGAGGGTCCTACAATGAGCAGTTCTTC. As protein: CASSFPGLAGGSYNEQFF. The rearrangement links TRBV7-9 to TRBJ2-1, with 16 bases aligning to TRBD2. Germline CDR1 reads SEHNR; CDR2 reads FQNEAQ (reference sequence). The CDR3 is 18 amino acids. The V segment lost 3 bases and the J segment 1 base; nucleotides outside the gene matches: 3.

This sequence joins TRBV10-3 and TRBJ1-3; D is possibly TRBD1 (6 bases). This CDR3 contains 15 residues. Trimming cost V 10 bases and J 0 bases, with 16 bases left between them. In germline, CDR1 is ENHRY, CDR2 SYGVKD. The CDR3 DNA sequence: TGTGCCACATTGGACAGTGACCTCTCTGGAAACACCATATATTTT. This translates into CATLDSDLSGNTIYF.

The chain recombines TRBV11-2 with TRBJ2-1, with 11 bases fitting TRBD2. The junction had 5 bases not matched to a gene; V was cut back by 0 bases and J by 4 bases. CDR3 size: 17 residues. The germline V gene has CDR1 SGHAT and CDR2 FQNNGV. As DNA, the CDR3 is TGTGCCAGCAGCTTAGACCAGCGACTAGCGGGGTACAATGAGCAGTTCTTC. It translates to CASSLDQRLAGYNEQFF. Combining the CDR3 with reference TRBV11-2 and TRBJ2-1 gives the whole variable domain EAGVAQSPRYKIIEKRQSVAFWCNPISGHATLYWYQQILGQGPKLLIQFQNNGVVDDSQLPKDRFSAERLKGVDSTLKIQPAKLEDSAVYLCASSLDQRLAGYNEQFFGPGTRLTVL.

V and J are TRBV10-3 and TRBJ1-4; the D gene is possibly TRBD1 (5 bases). The CDR3 covers 13 residues. Germline V lookup: CDR1 ENHRY, CDR2 SYGVKD. The V end was cut by 11 bases, the J end by 2 bases, with 12 bases between. The CDR3: CAASEGTNEKLFF. CDR3 nucleotide sequence: TGTGCCGCCTCGGAGGGGACTAATGAAAAACTGTTTTTT.

This sequence joins TRBV11-2 and TRBJ2-1, with TRBD1 identical over 12 bases. Germline CDR1 reads SGHAT; CDR2 reads FQNNGV. This CDR3 contains 16 residues. After removal of 1 base from V and 8 bases from J, the junction contained 6 bases not matched to a gene. CDR3 protein: CASSLGGQGAVYEQFF. The CDR3 nucleotides are TGTGCCAGCAGCTTAGGGGGACAGGGGGCGGTGTATGAGCAGTTCTTC. The complete variable domain, with remaining parts taken from reference TRBV11-2 and TRBJ2-1, reads EAGVAQSPRYKIIEKRQSVAFWCNPISGHATLYWYQQILGQGPKLLIQFQNNGVVDDSQLPKDRFSAERLKGVDSTLKIQPAKLEDSAVYLCASSLGGQGAVYEQFFGPGTRLTVL.

This chain links TRBV5-1 with TRBJ1-1; D might be TRBD1 (5 bases). The CDR3 has 14 residues. Germline V gives CDR1 SGHRS, CDR2 YFSETQ. V was pared by 0 bases and J by 4 bases, with 10 bases between. The CDR3 loop is CASSLDTGPTEAFF. In DNA, the CDR3 is TGCGCCAGCAGCTTGGACACAGGTCCCACTGAAGCTTTCTTT.

The gene calls are TRBV18 and TRBJ1-3; 11 bases fit TRBD1. The germline V gene encodes CDR1 KGHSH and CDR2 LQKENI. CDR3 length equals 15 residues. J gave up 4 bases and V 3 bases, and 2 bases lay outside the gene matches. CDR3 protein: CASSPDRGLGNTIYF. Written as DNA, the CDR3 is TGTGCCAGCTCACCGGACAGGGGGCTCGGAAACACCATATATTTT.

The chain joins TRBV11-2 to TRBJ1-4; the D is unclear. The CDR3 loop spans 17 amino acids. Germline V gene sequence: CDR1 SGHAT, CDR2 FQNNGV. Trimming removed 5 bases at V and 5 bases at J, with 21 bases between. CDR3: CASSRDRTSLANEKLFF. Written as DNA, the CDR3 is TGTGCCAGCAGCCGAGATAGAACGTCCCTCGCAAATGAAAAACTGTTTTTT. Filled out from reference TRBV11-2 and TRBJ1-4, the complete variable domain reads EAGVAQSPRYKIIEKRQSVAFWCNPISGHATLYWYQQILGQGPKLLIQFQNNGVVDDSQLPKDRFSAERLKGVDSTLKIQPAKLEDSAVYLCASSRDRTSLANEKLFFGSGTQLSVL.

The chain has TRBV28 and TRBJ2-7; 7 bases line up with TRBD1. The trim removed 5 bases at V and 0 bases at J, leaving 4 bases unmatched. The length of the CDR3 is 14 residues. The germline gives CDR1 MDHEN, CDR2 SYDVKM. Here the CDR3 DNA reads TGTGCCAGCAGTAACAGGGGAAGCTCCTACGAGCAGTACTTC. This codes for CASSNRGSSYEQYF. The full variable domain, its missing parts supplied by reference TRBV28 and TRBJ2-7, is DVKVTQSSRYLVKRTGEKVFLECVQDMDHENMFWYRQDPGLGLRLIYFSYDVKMKEKGDIPEGYSVSREKKERFSLILESASTNQTSMYLCASSNRGSSYEQYFGPGTRLTVT.

CDR3 amino acids: CASSRLAGGPTEQFF. The CDR3 DNA reads as TGTGCCAGCAGTCGACTAGCGGGAGGCCCCACTGAGCAGTTCTTC. The chain combines TRBV6-5 with TRBJ2-1, with 13 bases fitting TRBD2. The CDR3 is 15 residues long. Trimming cost V 5 bases and J 9 bases; bases outside gene matches: 7. Germline V CDR1 and CDR2: MNHEY, SVGAGI.

The chain has TRBV11-2 and TRBJ1-3; D gene uncertain. This CDR3 region has 16 residues. V gave up 0 bases and J gave up 2 bases, with 11 bases separating them. The V gene's germline CDR1 is SGHAT and CDR2 FQNNGV. The CDR3 DNA sequence: TGTGCCAGCAGCTTAGACCCGGGAGAGGCTGGAAACACCATATATTTT. Encoded protein: CASSLDPGEAGNTIYF.

V is TRBV5-1 and J is TRBJ2-7, with 8 bases that match TRBD1. Germline V CDR1 and CDR2: SGHRS, YFSETQ. J lost 0 bases, V lost 4 bases, and 12 bases had no gene match. This CDR3 spans 17 amino acids. This CDR3 reads CASSGLPRTGLSYEQYF. CDR3 coding DNA: TGCGCCAGCAGCGGGCTACCTCGGACAGGGCTCTCCTACGAGCAGTACTTC.

The V gene is TRBV5-1, the J gene TRBJ2-1; 10 bases fit TRBD2. Germline V CDR1 and CDR2: SGHRS, YFSETQ. Unmatched junction bases numbered 1, after V lost 4 bases and J lost 0 bases. The length of the CDR3 is 15 residues. CDR3 region: CASSTSGASYNEQFF. The CDR3 nucleotides read TGCGCCAGCAGCACTAGCGGGGCCTCCTACAATGAGCAGTTCTTC.

V usage is TRBV2 and J usage is TRBJ2-4; 10 bases match TRBD2. J lost 15 bases, V lost 6 bases, and 14 bases had no gene match. Germline V gives CDR1 SNHLY, CDR2 FYNNEI. There are 14 residues in the CDR3. The CDR3 is CASSARSAGGRGYF. In nucleotides, the CDR3 is TGTGCCAGCAGCGCGAGGTCAGCGGGAGGGAGAGGGTACTTC.

The chain recombines TRBV18 with TRBJ2-5; 9 nucleotides line up with TRBD1. Germline V gene data show CDR1 as KGHSH and CDR2 as LQKENI. The junction had 8 bases not matched to a gene; V was cut back by 0 bases and J by 6 bases. CDR3 length: 16 amino acids. CDR3 in amino acids: CASSPPTGGTGKTQYF. In DNA, the CDR3 is TGTGCCAGCTCACCACCTACAGGGGGCACGGGAAAGACCCAGTACTTC.